These 16 T cell receptor beta chains were all obtained from the same sample, sequenced in a study of shared T cell receptors in the human thymus. Using immunoSEQ multiplex PCR, the repertoire was profiled, and TCRdb retains in-frame clones only, with some absent. Here the sample spans about 540,000 clones, more than 75% being singletons. These data also featured in a second study, about human thymus T cells.

Sequencing was carried out using thymocytes. These receptors all come from a boy under two years old with a congenital heart defect.

The chain uses TRBV5-1 and TRBJ2-5; TRBD2 matches at 16 bases. V dropped 4 bases and J dropped 1; count of bases not matched to a gene: 4. Germline V gene lookup returns CDR1 SGHRS and CDR2 YFSETQ. The CDR3 length is 17 residues. Here the CDR3 DNA reads TGCGCCAGCAGCCCCGGGACTAGCGGGAGGGCCCAAGAGACCCAGTACTTC. It specifies CASSPGTSGRAQETQYF.

V and J are TRBV2 and TRBJ2-7, with D hard to call. In germline, CDR1 is SNHLY, CDR2 FYNNEI. Trimming cost V 5 bases and J 4 bases, with 18 bases left between them. This CDR3 spans 15 amino acids. The CDR3 DNA sequence: TGTGCCAGCAGTACCGAGAGTACGTTCACGTACGAGCAGTACTTC. The encoded protein is CASSTESTFTYEQYF.

The chain has TRBV5-6 and TRBJ2-1, with TRBD2 as a possible D gene (6 bases). V was trimmed by 4 bases and J by 6 bases, leaving 14 bases between them. The CDR3 sequence is 14 residues long. Looked up from germline, CDR1 is SGHDT and CDR2 is YYEEEE. The CDR3 DNA reads TGTGCCAGCAGCGGGCGGGACTGCCCCAATGAGCAGTTCTTC. Its protein is CASSGRDCPNEQFF.

This clone was detected a few times. The V and J genes are TRBV25-1 and TRBJ2-5; TRBD2 agrees at 7 bases. The V segment lost 3 bases and the J segment 9 bases; nucleotides outside the gene matches: 16. Germline values: CDR1 MGHDK, CDR2 SYGVNS. The CDR3 totals 16 residues. The CDR3 loop is CASSDPKSSGDGAQYF. The DNA for the CDR3 is TGTGCCAGCAGTGACCCCAAATCTAGCGGCGACGGGGCCCAGTACTTC.

The rearrangement joins TRBV6-5 to TRBJ2-1; 7 bases fit TRBD2. J was trimmed by 3 bases and V by 5 bases; bases with no gene match: 4. Germline CDR1 is MNHEY and CDR2 is SVGAGI. This CDR3 region has 14 residues. The CDR3 here is CASSHGDYYNEQFF. DNA for the CDR3: TGTGCCAGCAGTCACGGGGACTACTACAATGAGCAGTTCTTC.

The chain is built from TRBV7-8 and TRBJ2-7, with a possible D match to TRBD2 (5 bases). Trimming left V 7 bases short and J 6 bases short, with 28 bases between. CDR3 length: 17 residues. Germline CDR1 reads SGHVS; CDR2 reads FQNEAQ. CDR3 in DNA: TGTGCCAGCACCCCGACCCGGGGTAGTGGGAGCCGTTTCGAGCAGTACTTC. Translating it yields CASTPTRGSGSRFEQYF.

This chain connects TRBV6-4 to TRBJ2-1; possibly TRBD1 for D (5 bases). CDR3 size: 12 residues. Germline V lookup: CDR1 MRHNA, CDR2 SNTAGT. With 0 bases removed from V and 8 bases from J, the gap between germline ends came to 5 bases. CDR3 nucleotides: TGTGCCAGCAGTGACTCGGGGCATGAGCAGTTCTTC. Protein product: CASSDSGHEQFF.

This sequence joins TRBV4-3 and TRBJ1-1; D remains ambiguous. CDR3 length: 13 residues. V gave up 8 bases and J gave up 1 base, with 11 bases separating them. Germline V gene data show CDR1 as LGHNA and CDR2 as YSLEER. CDR3 region: CASATAANTEAFF. CDR3 sequence (DNA): TGCGCCAGCGCGACGGCGGCGAACACTGAAGCTTTCTTT.

The chain carries TRBV5-4 and TRBJ1-1, with TRBD1 as a possible D gene (5 bases). Looked up from germline, CDR1 is SGHNT and CDR2 is YYREEE (reference sequence). This CDR3 comprises 12 residues. V lost 4 bases to trimming and J lost 2 bases, with 6 bases between them. CDR3 sequence (DNA): TGTGCCAGCAGCCAGGGAAACACTGAAGCTTTCTTT. This encodes CASSQGNTEAFF.

The chain couples TRBV2 to TRBJ1-2, with TRBD1 as a possible D gene (6 bases). The CDR3 spans 12 residues. Trimming took 10 bases from V and 4 from J, leaving 13 bases between them. The germline V gene has CDR1 SNHLY and CDR2 FYNNEI. The CDR3 spells CANPRGAYGYTF. In DNA form, the CDR3 reads TGTGCCAACCCCCGGGGGGCCTATGGCTACACCTTC.

CDR3 nucleotide sequence: TGTGCCAGCAAGAGGTCCGGCGCCGAGGTCTACGAGCAGTACTTC. This translates into CASKRSGAEVYEQYF. The chain combines TRBV6-5 with TRBJ2-7; D uncertain. Trimming left V 7 bases short and J 3 bases short, with 19 bases between. The CDR3 contains 15 residues. Looked up from germline, CDR1 is MNHEY and CDR2 is SVGAGI.

This chain uses TRBV7-9 with TRBJ2-7, with 10 bases aligning to TRBD2. Germline-derived CDR1 and CDR2 are SEHNR and FQNEAQ (reference sequence). V was pared by 1 base and J by 2 bases, with 5 bases of the junction left unmatched. This CDR3 spans 16 amino acids. The CDR3 DNA reads TGTGCCAGCAGCTTAGGTAAGCGGGAGGGAACCTACGAGCAGTACTTC. It specifies CASSLGKREGTYEQYF.

This chain uses TRBV28 with TRBJ2-1; TRBD2 matches 7 bases. CDR3 length: 15 amino acids. Germline loops: CDR1 MDHEN, CDR2 SYDVKM. V dropped 7 bases and J dropped 7; count of bases not matched to a gene: 13. CDR3 sequence reads: CASTRGLPRRNEQFF. Here the CDR3 DNA reads TGTGCCAGCACCCGGGGACTACCTAGGCGGAATGAGCAGTTCTTC.

J is TRBJ2-3 and V is TRBV7-3; TRBD2 matches 10 bases. V lost 5 bases and J lost 1; bases outside the gene matches: 15. CDR1 and CDR2 (germline): SGHTA, FQGTGA. CDR3 size: 19 residues. The CDR3 sequence: CASSPSGTSAGGGTDTQYF. The CDR3 bases are TGTGCCAGCAGCCCCTCAGGGACTAGCGCAGGAGGGGGCACAGATACGCAGTATTTT.

This clone was detected a few times. The J gene is TRBJ2-1, the V gene TRBV2; a possible D gene is TRBD2 (6 bases). Trimming stripped 4 bases from V and 8 bases from J, with 9 bases between. The germline gives CDR1 SNHLY, CDR2 FYNNEI. This CDR3 is built from 12 residues. CDR3 amino acids: CASSVKRDEQFF. The CDR3 bases are TGTGCCAGCAGTGTAAAGCGGGATGAGCAGTTCTTC.

V usage is TRBV5-1 and J usage is TRBJ2-7, with TRBD2 identical over 8 bases. The trim removed 4 bases at V and 0 bases at J, leaving 9 bases unmatched. Germline V lookup: CDR1 SGHRS, CDR2 YFSETQ. This CDR3 has 16 residues. In DNA form, the CDR3 reads TGCGCCAGCAGCCCAGAGCGGGAGCGCCCCTCCTACGAGCAGTACTTC. This translates into CASSPERERPSYEQYF.